These 13 T cell receptor beta chains were sequenced from one sample in a study of neoadjuvant anti-PD-1 for oral cavity cancer (dated by TCRdb to the early 2020s). This specimen's time point label, interpreted: after neoadjuvant nivolumab, at surgical resection. The library was produced with the immunoSEQ multiplex PCR assay. The table comes from immuneACCESS by way of TCRdb, which keeps in-frame sequences with V and J called. Part of the clones is missing from these tables; in studies checked, under half for an unresolved V gene and the rest for unknown reasons. Recorded for this sample are about 14,000 clones; about four fifths of them occurred a single time. The ten largest clones represent 2.8% of the sample. Sequenced here: PBMCs, sampled after nivolumab (anti-PD-1) treatment. These receptors originate from a person aged 35 to 85 with oral cavity squamous cell carcinoma.

The rearrangement links TRBV7-9 to TRBJ2-7; D may be TRBD2 (6 bases). This CDR3 has 13 amino acids. The germline V gene has CDR1 SEHNR and CDR2 FQNEAQ (reference sequence). The V and J ends lost 10 bases and 0 bases respectively, with 13 bases between them. The CDR3 here is CATRRESSYEQYF. CDR3 nucleotides: TGTGCCACCCGTCGGGAGAGCTCCTACGAGCAGTACTTC. Full variable domain (remainder filled in from reference TRBV7-9 and TRBJ2-7): DTGVSQNPRHKITKRGQNVTFRCDPISEHNRLYWYRQTLGQGPEFLTYFQNEAQLEKSRLLSDRFSAERPKGSFSTLEIQRTEQGDSAMYLCATRRESSYEQYFGPGTRLTVT.

This rearrangement joins TRBV30 to TRBJ2-1; D not certain. With 0 bases removed from V and 2 bases from J, the gap between germline ends came to 11 bases. Looked up from germline, CDR1 is GTSNPN and CDR2 is SVGIG (reference sequence). The CDR3 covers 15 residues. The CDR3 region has the DNA TGTGCCTGGAGTGTACCGCCGGTTACCTACAATGAGCAGTTCTTC. The encoded protein is CAWSVPPVTYNEQFF.

The chain recombines TRBV4-2 with TRBJ1-5; no reliable D call. V lost 0 bases and J lost 3, with 9 bases in between. Germline V gives CDR1 LGHNA, CDR2 YNFKEQ. This CDR3 has 15 residues. CDR3 loop: CASSQDFQYNQPQHF. The CDR3 DNA is TGTGCCAGCAGCCAAGACTTCCAGTACAATCAGCCCCAGCATTTT.

This chain uses TRBV2 with TRBJ1-4; D is unresolved. V lost 8 bases and J lost 0, with 10 bases in between. This CDR3 spans 14 amino acids. Germline V CDR1 and CDR2: SNHLY, FYNNEI. CDR3 bases: TGTGCCAGCCTTTTAACAGCAACTAATGAAAAACTGTTTTTT. This translates into CASLLTATNEKLFF.

The chain has TRBV29-1 and TRBJ1-2; TRBD1 might be the D (5 bases). CDR3 length equals 15 residues. The germline V gene has CDR1 SQVTM and CDR2 ANQGSEA. V was clipped by 2 bases and J by 2 bases, with 15 bases between them. The CDR3 region has the DNA TGCAGCGTTGAATCCTCTCCGGGACGGAACTATGGCTACACCTTC. It yields the protein CSVESSPGRNYGYTF.

The chain combines TRBV4-1 with TRBJ2-5; 8 nucleotides agree with TRBD1. The CDR3 covers 17 residues. V shed 0 bases, J shed 4 bases, and the junction held 10 bases outside the gene matches. Germline V gene data show CDR1 as MGHRA and CDR2 as YSYEKL. CDR3 bases: TGCGCCAGCAGCCAAGATCAGGGCAGGGGGCTAGGAGAGACCCAGTACTTC. Its translation is CASSQDQGRGLGETQYF.

The chain joins TRBV19 to TRBJ1-5; D may be TRBD1 (6 bases). Germline V lookup: CDR1 LNHDA, CDR2 SQIVND (reference sequence). The V gene lost 4 bases and the J gene lost 7 bases, with 14 bases spanning the gap. The CDR3 has 14 residues. This CDR3 is CASSTGRGGQPQHF. DNA for the CDR3: TGTGCCAGTAGTACAGGCAGGGGTGGGCAGCCCCAGCATTTT. Based on the CDR3 plus reference TRBV19 and TRBJ1-5, the full variable domain is DGGITQSPKYLFRKEGQNVTLSCEQNLNHDAMYWYRQDPGQGLRLIYYSQIVNDFQKGDIAEGYSVSREKKESFPLTVTSAQKNPTAFYLCASSTGRGGQPQHFGDGTRLSIL.

The chain carries TRBV6-1 and TRBJ2-7; 7 bases align to TRBD2. Germline trimming cut 4 bases from V and 2 bases from J; bases unmatched to any gene: 5. Germline-derived CDR1 and CDR2 are MNHNS and SASEGT. There are 14 residues in the CDR3. The CDR3 is CASSASGPAYEQYF. The CDR3, as DNA: TGTGCCAGCAGTGCTAGCGGTCCCGCCTACGAGCAGTACTTC.

This clone was counted between two and nine times. The chain employs TRBV6-7 and TRBJ1-5, with D unresolved. TRBV6-7 is identified as an open reading frame with a role that is uncertain. V dropped 7 bases and J dropped 0 bases, with 7 bases sitting between them. CDR3 length: 13 residues. The CDR3 DNA follows: TGTGCCAGCACCGAGCTTAGCAATCAGCCCCAGCATTTT. Protein sequence: CASTELSNQPQHF.

The chain links TRBV5-8 to TRBJ1-5; D remains unclear. The V and J ends lost 3 bases and 7 bases respectively, with 11 bases between them. The V gene's germline CDR1 is SGHTS and CDR2 YDEGEE. The length of the CDR3 is 13 residues. CDR3 bases: TGTGCCAGCAGCTGGAACACTGGACAGCCCCAGCATTTT. This sequence encodes CASSWNTGQPQHF.

This clone appeared a single time. The rearrangement uses TRBV6-6 and TRBJ2-3, with 9 bases matching TRBD1. Germline-derived CDR1 and CDR2 are MNHNY and SVGAGI (reference sequence). The CDR3 covers 15 residues. V lost 6 bases, J lost 5 bases, and 9 bases stayed unmatched. CDR3 bases: TGTGCCAGCAGACCCGGGGACAGGGAGGGAGATACGCAGTATTTT. Its protein is CASRPGDREGDTQYF.

This chain uses TRBV15 with TRBJ1-5; perhaps TRBD1 as D (6 bases). V was pared by 0 bases and J by 0 bases, with 9 bases between. Germline CDR1 reads LNHNV; CDR2 reads YYDKDF (reference sequence). The CDR3 spans 16 residues. DNA of the CDR3: TGTGCCACCAGCAGAGAAGGGGGGGGTAGCAATCAGCCCCAGCATTTT. The encoded protein is CATSREGGGSNQPQHF.

This clone has a single count. The chain recombines TRBV11-2 with TRBJ2-2, with TRBD2 matching over 8 bases. CDR1 is SGHAT, CDR2 FQNNGV, per germline. There are 15 residues in the CDR3. The V and J ends lost 2 bases and 5 bases, in that order; junction bases with no gene match: 4. The CDR3 loop is CASSLLAGGTGELFF. The CDR3, as DNA: TGTGCCAGCAGCTTACTGGCGGGAGGTACCGGGGAGCTGTTTTTT.